This T cell receptor beta chain appears in the sequencing data of a study of cytomegalovirus exposure and HLA in healthy donors. This CDR3 is 14 amino acids long. With 4 bases clipped from V and 2 bases from J, the junction kept 3 bases outside the gene matches. Germline CDR1 SGDLS, CDR2 YYNGEE. The PCR made use of 60 Vbeta and 13 Jbeta primers. The assay was immunoSEQ multiplex PCR, and TCRdb's table has in-frame clones only and misses some. The repertoire holds roughly 200,000 clones, with around 80% as singletons. Concerning this clone itself: Its antigen is unidentified. Other DNA sequences in the same sample also yield this CDR3.

Study observations and caveats: Analysis performed later found more than 15,000 TCR beta sequences associated with HLA alleles at 0.05 false discovery rate. Presence/absence analyses took donor sequencing depth as roughly uniform.

V is TRBV9 and J is TRBJ2-1; the match to TRBD2 covers 7 bases. The TCR originated in a woman aged 30 to 39 in good health and CMV-seropositive. The material sequenced was PBMCs. CDR3 DNA sequence: TGTGCCAGCAGCCCCGGACTAGCCTACAATGAGCAGTTCTTC. Translation gives CASSPGLAYNEQFF.